These T cell receptor beta chains were read from a single sample in a study of PD-1 blockade in classical Hodgkin lymphoma. Using immunoSEQ multiplex PCR, the repertoire was profiled, and TCRdb retains in-frame clones only, with some absent. The table includes roughly 12,000 clones, roughly 85% detected once. The input for sequencing was CD8+ T cells from blood, taken before the fourth cycle of nivolumab. These receptors came from a human donor with classical Hodgkin lymphoma. The donor label of this sample is uncertain. Each CDR3 is given with its conserved first and last residue. Fields, in order: D gene, V gene, clone size, J gene, CDR3 length, CDR3 DNA, CDR3 protein. D genes are given only for firm matches. The size field is filled for only some rows; it gives once, few, many or a size class.

>TRBD2|TRBV2|few|TRBJ2-7|14
TGTGCCAGCAGTCAGACTAGCGGAACCTACGAGCAGTACTTC
CASSQTSGTYEQYF
>TRBD2|TRBV28|-|TRBJ2-3|20
TGTGCCAGCAGTTTACCTACTAGCGGGAGGACTAGCTTCAGCACAGATACGCAGTATTTT
CASSLPTSGRTSFSTDTQYF
>-|TRBV5-1|-|TRBJ2-7|17
TGCGCCAGCAGCTTGAAGCCGGCCCCGGCTTTTTCCTACGAGCAGTACTTC
CASSLKPAPAFSYEQYF
>-|TRBV23-1|-|TRBJ1-1|14
TGCGCCAGCAGTCCTGGGGGGGGGAGCACTGAAGCTTTCTTT
CASSPGGGSTEAFF
>-|TRBV11-3|once|TRBJ2-1|13
TGTGCCAGCAGCTTATGGGAATACAATGAGCAGTTCTTC
CASSLWEYNEQFF
>TRBD1|TRBV27|once|TRBJ1-1|20
TGTGCCAGCAGTCCGCCGACGGGAACAGGGGTAGGCTACCTAAACACTGAAGCTTTCTTT
CASSPPTGTGVGYLNTEAFF
>-|TRBV28|-|TRBJ1-1|13
TGTGCCAGCAGGGGGACGGGGAACACTGAAGCTTTCTTT
CASRGTGNTEAFF
>TRBD2|TRBV15|-|TRBJ2-1|15
TGTGCCACCAGCCGCGGGACTAGCGGCTACAATGAGCAGTTCTTC
CATSRGTSGYNEQFF
>TRBD2|TRBV18|-|TRBJ2-1|19
TGTGCCAGCTCCCCTTCGAGGGAGGGCTTTTTAGCACACACCAATGAGCAGTTCTTC
CASSPSREGFLAHTNEQFF
>-|TRBV7-6|-|TRBJ2-3|12
TGTGCCAGCAGCCGAGCGACTGATACGCAGTATTTT
CASSRATDTQYF
>-|TRBV5-4|-|TRBJ2-1|16
TGTGCCAGCAGCTTCGGAGGCGGGGCCCTATACAATGAGCAGTTCTTC
CASSFGGGALYNEQFF
>TRBD1|TRBV4-2|once|TRBJ2-5|16
TGTGCCAGCAGCCAAGAGCAGGGGGCGGTGATGGAGACCCAGTACTTC
CASSQEQGAVMETQYF
>-|TRBV6-6|-|TRBJ2-7|14
TGTGCCAGCAGTTACTCGTTGGAGACCTACGAGCAGTACTTC
CASSYSLETYEQYF
>-|TRBV28|-|TRBJ2-1|11
TGTGCCAGCAGTTTTGAGAGTGAGCAGTTCTTC
CASSFESEQFF
>-|TRBV7-2|-|TRBJ2-7|14
TGTGCCAGCACCTGGGTAGGCCGAGTGTACGAGCAGTACTTC
CASTWVGRVYEQYF
>-|TRBV5-4|-|TRBJ1-1|16
TGTGCCAGCAGCCAGGTGGGGGCCCCGGACATCCCTGAAGCTTTCTTT
CASSQVGAPDIPEAFF
>-|TRBV4-1|-|TRBJ1-1|17
TGCGCCAGCAGCCAAGATCGGAGACGGCCAGAGAACACTGAAGCTTTCTTT
CASSQDRRRPENTEAFF
>-|TRBV9|-|TRBJ1-2|17
TGTGCCAGCAGCGTAGACCCCTCGGGGCAGCCGATCGTGGGCTACACCTTC
CASSVDPSGQPIVGYTF
>TRBD1|TRBV6-5|-|TRBJ1-2|13
TGTGCCAGCAGTGAAAGTGGGACAGGGATCTACACCTTC
CASSESGTGIYTF
>-|TRBV19|-|TRBJ1-5|13
TGTGCCAGTACCGTAGAGGACAATCAGCCCCAGCATTTT
CASTVEDNQPQHF
>-|TRBV18|once|TRBJ2-6|18
TGTGCCAGCTCACCACCGGGGGGAGGATTATCTGGGGCCAACGTCCTGACTTTC
CASSPPGGGLSGANVLTF
>-|TRBV5-7|-|TRBJ2-2|17
TGTGCCAGCAGCTTGTGGTCATACAGCCGCGACACCGGGGAGCTGTTTTTT
CASSLWSYSRDTGELFF
>TRBD2|TRBV4-1|-|TRBJ2-1|21
TGCGCCAGCAGCCAACTATGGGGCATGCGGGAGGGGTTGGGAAAACACAATGAGCAGTTCTTC
CASSQLWGMREGLGKHNEQFF
>TRBD2|TRBV9|-|TRBJ2-7|15
TGTGCCAGCAGCTCTCGAGCGGGAGTAGGATACGAGCAGTACTTC
CASSSRAGVGYEQYF
>-|TRBV14|-|TRBJ2-7|14
TGTGCCAGCAGCCAAGATGATCGGCCCTACGAGCAGTACTTC
CASSQDDRPYEQYF
>-|TRBV15|-|TRBJ1-1|14
TGTGCCACCAGCAGAGATCAGGCAGATTTAACGGCTTTCTTT
CATSRDQADLTAFF
>-|TRBV15|-|TRBJ2-1|13
TGTGCCACCAGCACAGGAACAGGGTTCGGGCAGTTCTTC
CATSTGTGFGQFF